A single TCR beta chain is shown here with its context. Its specificity is not known. An end of the junction does not agree with germline; a read error may underlie this. The CDR3 loop spans 14 amino acids. These data belong to a study of tumor and adjacent non-tumor tissue in lung cancer. Three rounds of nested PCR, following a modified ARM-PCR protocol, produced the TCRbeta library. TCRdb ran MiXCR on the multiplex PCR reads and lists one entry per CDR3 protein. The repertoire holds fewer than 80,000 distinct CDR3 sequences, with 65% to 75% as singletons. The template was RNA from unsorted bulk tissue. Donors were chemotherapy-naive, newly diagnosed lung cancer surgical patients in China, August–November 2014. Points from the study as a whole: Normal lung showed higher cumulative top 100 clone frequency than tumor.

The chain has TRBV12-3 or TRBV12-4 and TRBJ2-5, with 8 bases matching TRBD1. This TCR derives from an older woman with non-small cell lung cancer. The sample taken for sequencing was lung tumor tissue. CDR3 sequence (DNA): TGTGCCAGGAGTTCCTCGGACAGGGTTGAGGCCCAGTACTTC. Translation: CARSSSDRVEAQYF.